This TCR beta chain was recovered during a study of blood T cells in healthy people across ages. Findings of the study overall: TCR beta diversity per million T cells fell roughly linearly with age. The long-lived group displayed more naive CD4+ cells, plus higher diversity, than the aged donors did. Changes in expanded clonotypes were possibly confounded, as the CMV status of donors was unknown.

Trimming cost V 2 bases and J 5 bases, with 22 bases left between them. Germline CDR1 SGHRS, CDR2 YFSETQ. This CDR3 has 17 amino acids. Notes on this clonotype: Its antigen is undetermined.

Next came a second PCR, run for about 7 to 12 cycles, which used a sample-barcoded 5' primer along with a J-beta primer mix. Each CDR3 protein is one row after TCRdb ran MiXCR on the 5' RACE reads. The sample yields 1.5 million to 2 million distinct CDR3 sequences, around 40% seen once. The clonotype originates from a human donor in good health. Sequences were obtained from blood. The genes are TRBV5-1 and TRBJ2-5; D is uncertain. The DNA for the CDR3 is TGCGCCAGCAGCTTTGGTAGGACCGGTTCCCTCCGGGAGACCCAGTACTTC. Translated, it gives CASSFGRTGSLRETQYF. Using reference TRBV5-1 and TRBJ2-5 for the parts outside the CDR3, the full variable domain is KAGVTQTPRYLIKTRGQQVTLSCSPISGHRSVSWYQQTPGQGLQFLFEYFSETQRNKGNFPGRFSGRQFSNSRSEMNVSTLELGDSALYLCASSFGRTGSLRETQYFGPGTRLLVL.